What follows describes a single T cell receptor beta chain. Its antigen is as yet unknown. In the study's own analysis: Filtering of immunoSEQ junctional sequences could not match full-length read filtering. Generated by immunoSEQ multiplex PCR, the TCRdb table keeps only in-frame clones and is missing some. The D gene and trimming were derived from the DNA, and the V and J assignments and clone size from that table. The table has 550,000 to 750,000 clones, roughly 94% seen once. The data belong to a study of shared clonotypes between healthy human individuals. Study results and caveats: Relative to their counterparts shared across all four donors, non-shared clonotypes exhibited diminished generation probabilities.

CD45RO-negative, CCR7-selected cells formed the naive CD8 fraction, which excluded terminally differentiated effector memory CD45RA+ cells. The donors, healthy adults who were HIV-negative, had experienced no recent acute infections or vaccinations. This CDR3 region has 15 residues. Trimming removed 4 bases from V and 0 bases from J; junction bases left unmatched: 3. Germline values: CDR1 SGHNT, CDR2 YYREEE (reference sequence). The origin of this receptor is a man aged 25-45 years in good health. The material sequenced was naive CD8+ T cells sorted from blood. The chain joins TRBV5-4 to TRBJ2-2; 7 bases are a match to TRBD2. CDR3 protein: CASSLGTTNTGELFF. The CDR3 bases are TGTGCCAGCAGCCTCGGGACTACGAACACCGGGGAGCTGTTTTTT.